Sequencing of this T cell receptor (beta chain) was carried out in a study of a mutant IDH1 vaccine in newly diagnosed glioma. Study as a whole: Treated patients were about 60% male, about 38% female, mean age 40.4 years. Previous care, which was radiotherapy, temozolomide, or both, most often involved both. Study-level results: Vaccine-induced responses were seen in approximately 92% of patients, spanning several MHC alleles. Pseudoprogression showed no apparent link to changes in top peripheral T cell clonotypes.

In the case of this clone: Its antigen is not known.

Some clones are missing from TCRdb's copy, which holds only in-frame ones; the method was immunoSEQ multiplex PCR. Of approximately 92,000 clones in the sample, over 75% were seen once. Time point given: baseline, week 1 (first vaccination visit). Treatment of the sample: pre-vaccination baseline after standard-of-care therapy. The TCR comes from a middle-aged man with glioma. The specimen was PBMCs, collected from a glioma patient treated with radiotherapy, temozolomide or both.

As DNA, the CDR3 is TGTGCCAGCAGCTTAGTGGCAGGGGATAGCTCCTACGAGCAGTACTTC. Translating gives CASSLVAGDSSYEQYF. The J gene is TRBJ2-7, the V gene TRBV7-2, with D perhaps TRBD1 (6 bases). This CDR3 is built from 16 residues. With 1 base removed from V and 0 bases from J, the gap between germline ends came to 13 bases. In germline, CDR1 is SGHTA, CDR2 FQGNSA. The full variable domain, with the rest looked up from reference TRBV7-2 and TRBJ2-7, is GAGVSQSPSNKVTEKGKDVELRCDPISGHTALYWYRQSLGQGLEFLIYFQGNSAPDKSGLPSDRFSAERTGGSVSTLTIQRTQQEDSAVYLCASSLVAGDSSYEQYFGPGTRLTVT.